This T cell receptor (beta chain) was recorded in a study of T cell responses to AZD1222 COVID-19 vaccine. Turning to the study itself: Doses given second, at about 4 or about 12 weeks, were pooled.

The assay was immunoSEQ multiplex PCR, and TCRdb's table has in-frame clones only and misses some. The top ten clones hold approximately 3.5% of a sample with over 85,000 clones, roughly 85% of them seen once. There are 14 residues in the CDR3. Germline V gene sequence: CDR1 MNHEY, CDR2 SVGAGI. Between the trimmed V and J ends, which lost 0 bases and 7 bases, there was a span of 7 bases. Overall study results and limits: AZD1222 recipients seropositive at baseline numbered only five to seven. Clonal diversity may have been underestimated in mostly white British donors. Reports indicate that nearly half of spike-specific TCRs are directed at unmutated variant regions.

As to this clone: Antigen specificity is unknown.

The rearrangement links TRBV6-5 to TRBJ1-6, with D hard to call. This receptor was taken from an adult in good health. The sample was peripheral blood, taken on day 0 of AZD1222 vaccination. The CDR3 here is CASSYSGGNSPLHF. As DNA, the CDR3 is TGTGCCAGCAGTTACTCGGGCGGGAATTCACCCCTCCACTTT.